This T cell receptor (beta chain) was sequenced for a study of identifying expanded T cells in peripheral blood. Study results and caveats: Differentially abundant clones: 0.95 to 1.5 between replicates, about 15 at 2 to 3 weeks, 19 to 20 at four.

As to this clone: Antigen: not known.

The data were produced by immunoSEQ multiplex PCR, yet TCRdb's version contains in-frame clones alone and is incomplete. Found here are 80,000 to 90,000 clones, about 88% of them singletons; the top ten hold around 3%. The sample consisted of blood. The clonotype comes from a person aged 18-70 years in good health.

The CDR3 DNA reads as TGCGCCAGCAGCCAAGTTATAGGCTACGAGCAGTACTTC. Translated: CASSQVIGYEQYF. This sequence joins TRBV4-3 and TRBJ2-7; no clear D. CDR3 length: 13 amino acids. Per the germline V gene, CDR1 is LGHNA and CDR2 is YSLEER. V was trimmed by 1 base and J by 3 bases, leaving 7 bases between them.